The clone carrying this TCR beta chain was counted at least ten times. The antigen remains unidentified. A read error may account for a junction end that differs from germline. This CDR3 is built from 15 residues. CDR1 is SSHAT and CDR2 is FNYEAQ in the germline V gene (reference sequence). This sample was included in a study of spatial heterogeneity in lung cancer. Study in general: Detection consistently yielded more beta chains than alpha chains. Tumor regions showed TCR transcript counts that correlated strongly with a T cell module score from matched bulk RNA-seq. Findings and limits, study-wide: Tumor mutation count correlated with how many alpha and beta TCRs expanded intratumorally.

TCR cDNA molecules each carried a unique molecular identifier. TCRdb fed the 5' RACE reads into MiXCR, producing one record per CDR3 protein. Among 20,000 to 30,000 distinct CDR3 sequences, 8% to 10% were seen once, and the ten largest hold 7.5% to 8%. Time point of the sample: sample taken at primary tumor resection. The chain couples TRBV7-7 to TRBJ2-2; TRBD1 matches 9 bases. The TCR originated in a male donor with early-stage non-small cell lung cancer. Sample: lung tumor tissue, taken at surgery. CDR3 amino acids: CASSLEDRGSGELFF. Written as DNA, the CDR3 is TGTGCTAGCAGCTTAGAGGACAGGGGCTCCGGGGAGCTGTTTTTT.